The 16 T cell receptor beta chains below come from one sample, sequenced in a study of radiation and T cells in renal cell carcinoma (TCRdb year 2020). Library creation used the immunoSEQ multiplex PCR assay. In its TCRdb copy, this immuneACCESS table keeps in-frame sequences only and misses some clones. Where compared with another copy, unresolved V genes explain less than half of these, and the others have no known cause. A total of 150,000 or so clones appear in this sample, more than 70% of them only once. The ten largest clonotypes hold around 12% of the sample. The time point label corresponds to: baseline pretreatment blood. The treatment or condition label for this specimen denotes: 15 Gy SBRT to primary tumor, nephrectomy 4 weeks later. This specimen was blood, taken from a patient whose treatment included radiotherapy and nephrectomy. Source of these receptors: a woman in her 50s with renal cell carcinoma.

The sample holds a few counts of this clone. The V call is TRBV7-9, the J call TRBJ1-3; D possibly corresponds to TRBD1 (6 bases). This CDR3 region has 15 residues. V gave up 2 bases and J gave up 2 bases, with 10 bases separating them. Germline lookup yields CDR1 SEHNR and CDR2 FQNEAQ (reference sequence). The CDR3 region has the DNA TGTGCCAGCAGCTTAAGAGAGGGGGCTGGAAACACCATATATTTT. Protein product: CASSLREGAGNTIYF.

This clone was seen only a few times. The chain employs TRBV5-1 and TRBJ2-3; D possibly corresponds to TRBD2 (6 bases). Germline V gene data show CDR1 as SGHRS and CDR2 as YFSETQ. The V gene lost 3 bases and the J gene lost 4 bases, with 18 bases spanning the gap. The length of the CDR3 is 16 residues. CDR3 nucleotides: TGCGCCAGCAGCTCGGAGGGACCCCCGGGGCCAGATACGCAGTATTTT. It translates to CASSSEGPPGPDTQYF.

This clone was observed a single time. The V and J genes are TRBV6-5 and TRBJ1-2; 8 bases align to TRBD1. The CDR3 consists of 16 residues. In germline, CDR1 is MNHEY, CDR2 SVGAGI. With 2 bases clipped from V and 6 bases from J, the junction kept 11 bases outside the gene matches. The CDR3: CASSYLSQDRVNGYTF. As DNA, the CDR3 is TGTGCCAGCAGTTACCTATCCCAGGACAGGGTCAATGGCTACACCTTC.

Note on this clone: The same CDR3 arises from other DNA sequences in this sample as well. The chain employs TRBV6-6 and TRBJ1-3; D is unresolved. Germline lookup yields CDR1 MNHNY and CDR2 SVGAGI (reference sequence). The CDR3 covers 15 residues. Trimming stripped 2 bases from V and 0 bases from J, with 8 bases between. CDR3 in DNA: TGTGCCAGCAGTTACATAGGTTCCTCTGGAAACACCATATATTTT. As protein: CASSYIGSSGNTIYF.

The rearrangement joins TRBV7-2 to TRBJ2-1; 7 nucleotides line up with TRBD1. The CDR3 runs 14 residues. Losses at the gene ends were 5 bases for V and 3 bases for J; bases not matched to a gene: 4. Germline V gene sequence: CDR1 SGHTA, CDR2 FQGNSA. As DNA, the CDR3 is TGTGCCAGCAGCCACCGGGACAGCTACAATGAGCAGTTCTTC. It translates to CASSHRDSYNEQFF.

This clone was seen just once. CDR3 bases: TGTGCCAGCAGTCTTAGGTCAGGGGAAGACTCCTACAATGAGCAGTTCTTC. It encodes CASSLRSGEDSYNEQFF. The V gene is TRBV7-3, the J gene TRBJ2-1, with a tentative D call TRBD1 (6 bases). The CDR3 loop spans 17 amino acids. The germline V and J ends were trimmed by 6 bases and 0 bases, with 18 bases remaining between them. CDR1 and CDR2 (germline): SGHTA, FQGTGA.

CDR3 protein: CASSLQGAGTDTQYF. For the CDR3, the DNA is TGCGCCAGCAGCTTACAGGGGGCTGGCACAGATACGCAGTATTTT. The J gene is TRBJ2-3, the V gene TRBV5-1; the match to TRBD1 covers 9 bases. CDR3 length: 15 residues. Germline-derived CDR1 and CDR2 are SGHRS and YFSETQ. With 2 bases clipped from V and 1 base from J, the junction kept 2 bases outside the gene matches.

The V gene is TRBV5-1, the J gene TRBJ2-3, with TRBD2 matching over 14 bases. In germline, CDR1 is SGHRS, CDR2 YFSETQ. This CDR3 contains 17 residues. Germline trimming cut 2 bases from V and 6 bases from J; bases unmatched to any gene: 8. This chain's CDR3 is CASSFGTSGGQTDTQYF. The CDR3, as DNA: TGCGCCAGCAGCTTTGGGACTAGCGGGGGACAGACTGATACGCAGTATTTT.

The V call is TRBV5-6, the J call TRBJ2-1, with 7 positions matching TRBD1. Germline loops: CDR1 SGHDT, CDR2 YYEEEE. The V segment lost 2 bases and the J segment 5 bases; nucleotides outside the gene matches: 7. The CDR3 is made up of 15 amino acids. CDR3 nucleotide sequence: TGTGCCAGCAGCTTTTACGAGACAGGGCACAATGAGCAGTTCTTC. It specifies CASSFYETGHNEQFF.

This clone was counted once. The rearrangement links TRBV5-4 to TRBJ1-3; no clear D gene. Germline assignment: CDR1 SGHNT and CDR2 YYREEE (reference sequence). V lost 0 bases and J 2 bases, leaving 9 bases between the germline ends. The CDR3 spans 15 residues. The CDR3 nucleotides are TGTGCCAGCAGCTTGGATTCCGGGGCTGGAAACACCATATATTTT. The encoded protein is CASSLDSGAGNTIYF. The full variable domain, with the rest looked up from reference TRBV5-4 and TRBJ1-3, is ETGVTQSPTHLIKTRGQQVTLRCSSQSGHNTVSWYQQALGQGPQFIFQYYREEENGRGNFPPRFSGLQFPNYSSELNVNALELDDSALYLCASSLDSGAGNTIYFGEGSWLTVV.

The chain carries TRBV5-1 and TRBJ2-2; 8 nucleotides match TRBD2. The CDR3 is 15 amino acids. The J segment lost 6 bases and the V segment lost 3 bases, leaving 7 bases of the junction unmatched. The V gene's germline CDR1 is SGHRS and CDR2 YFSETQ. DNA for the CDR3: TGCGCCAGCAGCTCGACTAGCGCGTTAGCCGGGGAGCTGTTTTTT. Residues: CASSSTSALAGELFF.

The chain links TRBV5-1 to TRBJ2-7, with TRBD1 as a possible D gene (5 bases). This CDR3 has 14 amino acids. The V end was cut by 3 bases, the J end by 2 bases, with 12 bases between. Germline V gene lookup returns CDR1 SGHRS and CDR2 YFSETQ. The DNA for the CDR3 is TGCGCCAGCAGCTCCACTCAGGGTACCTACGAGCAGTACTTC. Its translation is CASSSTQGTYEQYF. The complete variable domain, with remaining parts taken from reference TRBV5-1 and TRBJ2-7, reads KAGVTQTPRYLIKTRGQQVTLSCSPISGHRSVSWYQQTPGQGLQFLFEYFSETQRNKGNFPGRFSGRQFSNSRSEMNVSTLELGDSALYLCASSSTQGTYEQYFGPGTRLTVT.

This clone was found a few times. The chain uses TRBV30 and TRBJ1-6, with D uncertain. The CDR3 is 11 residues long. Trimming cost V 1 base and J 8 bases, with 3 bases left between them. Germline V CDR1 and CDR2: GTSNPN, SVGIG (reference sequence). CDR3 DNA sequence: TGTGCCTGGAGTGATGATTCACCCCTCCACTTT. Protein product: CAWSDDSPLHF.

DNA of the CDR3: TGCGCCAGCTCCACGACCGGGACTAGCCCAGATACGCAGTATTTT. Amino acids: CASSTTGTSPDTQYF. This rearrangement joins TRBV5-1 to TRBJ2-3; TRBD2 agrees at 9 bases. CDR1 and CDR2 from the germline V gene are SGHRS and YFSETQ. V lost 7 bases, J lost 4 bases, and 10 bases stayed unmatched. The CDR3 has 15 amino acids.

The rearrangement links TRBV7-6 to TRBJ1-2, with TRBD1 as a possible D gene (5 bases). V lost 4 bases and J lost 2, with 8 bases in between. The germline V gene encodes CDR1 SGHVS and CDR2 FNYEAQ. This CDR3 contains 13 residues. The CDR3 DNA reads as TGTGCCAGCAGCTATGGGACCAACTATGGCTACACCTTC. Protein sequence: CASSYGTNYGYTF.

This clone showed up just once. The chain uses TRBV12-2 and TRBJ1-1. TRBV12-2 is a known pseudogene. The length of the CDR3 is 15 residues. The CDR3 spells CASRPPVDGNTEAFF. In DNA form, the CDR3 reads TGTGCAAGTCGCCCACCCGTGGACGGGAACACTGAAGCTTTCTTT.